The 30 T cell receptor beta chains given below trace back to one sample, sequenced in a study of cytomegalovirus exposure and HLA in healthy donors. The PCR had 60 Vbeta and 13 Jbeta primers. Method: immunoSEQ multiplex PCR; TCRdb's copy keeps in-frame clones and lacks some. Of about 180,000 clones in the sample, over 65% were seen once. Sequencing was performed on PBMCs. The receptors were gathered from a man between 18 and 35 years old in good health and CMV-seronegative.

The chain carries TRBV28 and TRBJ1-1; D is unresolved. CDR3 length: 12 amino acids. V was trimmed by 6 bases and J by 7 bases, leaving 12 bases between them. Per germline, CDR1 MDHEN and CDR2 SYDVKM. The CDR3 protein is CASSSWQDEAFF. CDR3 sequence (DNA): TGTGCCAGCAGCTCCTGGCAGGATGAAGCTTTCTTT.

In its sample, this clone was seen a few times. For the CDR3, the DNA is TGCGCCAGCAGCCCATACCCGGGAAACGGGGGACCTCCCCCTCCAGAGACCCAGTACTTC. It codes for CASSPYPGNGGPPPPETQYF. The chain recombines TRBV5-1 with TRBJ2-5, with D possibly being TRBD2 (6 bases). Germline lookup yields CDR1 SGHRS and CDR2 YFSETQ. Trimming removed 4 bases from V and 4 bases from J, with 32 bases in between. The CDR3 has 20 amino acids.

The chain recombines TRBV27 with TRBJ2-7, with D tentatively TRBD1 (6 bases). CDR1 and CDR2 (germline): MNHEY, SMNVEV (reference sequence). The CDR3 is 16 residues long. Trimming cost V 8 bases and J 2 bases, with 22 bases left between them. The CDR3 region is CASALDFMGAPYEQYF. As DNA, the CDR3 is TGTGCCAGCGCCCTGGATTTTATGGGGGCCCCCTACGAGCAGTACTTC.

This rearrangement joins TRBV5-6 to TRBJ1-5; no reliable D call. Trimming took off 3 bases at V and 4 bases at J, with 17 bases between the two ends. This CDR3 has 16 amino acids. Per germline, CDR1 SGHDT and CDR2 YYEEEE. Here the CDR3 reads CASSSTREGKNQPQHF. CDR3 DNA sequence: TGTGCCAGCAGCTCGACCCGGGAAGGGAAAAATCAGCCCCAGCATTTT.

In its sample, this clone was seen a few times. This chain joins TRBV28 and TRBJ2-3, with D tentatively TRBD2 (5 bases). The CDR3 runs 11 residues. Trimming took off 6 bases at V and 8 bases at J, with 9 bases between the two ends. CDR1 MDHEN and CDR2 SYDVKM come from the germline V gene. CDR3 DNA sequence: TGTGCCAGCAGGACCAGCGGTACGCAGTATTTT. Residues: CASRTSGTQYF.

V is TRBV2 and J is TRBJ2-1; 9 bases line up with TRBD2. Looked up from germline, CDR1 is SNHLY and CDR2 is FYNNEI. The CDR3 runs 15 residues. The ends lost 8 bases at V and 5 bases at J; junction bases unmatched: 10. The CDR3 DNA sequence: TGTGCCAGCGGCCACACTAGCGGGTTAGACAATGAGCAGTTCTTC. Its translation is CASGHTSGLDNEQFF.

This chain connects TRBV4-1 to TRBJ2-3; unclear D gene. V was shortened by 0 bases and J by 1 base, with 11 bases between the two germline ends. This CDR3 has 16 residues. Germline V gene lookup returns CDR1 MGHRA and CDR2 YSYEKL. CDR3 loop: CASSQEPEHGTDTQYF. CDR3 sequence (DNA): TGCGCCAGCAGCCAAGAACCCGAACACGGCACAGATACGCAGTATTTT.

The gene calls are TRBV6-6 and TRBJ1-4, with 12 positions matching TRBD1. Germline-derived CDR1 and CDR2 are MNHNY and SVGAGI (reference sequence). CDR3 length equals 15 residues. Losses at the gene ends were 6 bases for V and 4 bases for J; bases not matched to a gene: 3. The CDR3 nucleotides read TGTGCCAGCAGGGGACAGGGGGCGCGTAATGAAAAACTGTTTTTT. It specifies CASRGQGARNEKLFF.

The J gene is TRBJ1-1, the V gene TRBV4-1; D unclear. CDR1 is MGHRA and CDR2 is YSYEKL in the germline V gene. The CDR3 length is 14 residues. V was shortened by 4 bases and J by 5 bases, with 14 bases between the two germline ends. This CDR3 is CASSPPRSGTEAFF. The CDR3 coding sequence is TGCGCCAGCAGCCCGCCAAGATCGGGGACTGAAGCTTTCTTT.

The chain is built from TRBV18 and TRBJ2-7; 11 nucleotides agree with TRBD2. Per the germline V gene, CDR1 is KGHSH and CDR2 is LQKENI. The CDR3 loop spans 16 amino acids. Unmatched junction bases numbered 9, after V lost 8 bases and J lost 0 bases. The DNA of the CDR3 is TGTGCCAGCCATCAAGATACTAGCGGGGGCTCCTACGAGCAGTACTTC. It specifies CASHQDTSGGSYEQYF.

The chain couples TRBV6-6 to TRBJ2-3, with D possibly TRBD1 on 5 matching bases. Germline CDR1 and CDR2: MNHNY and SVGAGI (reference sequence). V lost 4 bases and J 6 bases, leaving 8 bases between the germline ends. The CDR3 loop spans 12 amino acids. This CDR3 reads CASSSGSDTQYF. For the CDR3, the DNA is TGTGCCAGCAGTTCAGGGTCCGATACGCAGTATTTT.

The CDR3 DNA sequence: TGTGCCAGCAGTTACCGGGACACTAGTCAGCCCCAGCATTTT. Amino acids: CASSYRDTSQPQHF. This rearrangement joins TRBV27 to TRBJ1-5, with a weak D call TRBD1 (6 bases). The CDR3 consists of 14 residues. The V gene's germline CDR1 is MNHEY and CDR2 SMNVEV (reference sequence). Trimming cost V 4 bases and J 6 bases, with 13 bases left between them.

The chain is built from TRBV5-1 and TRBJ1-6, with TRBD1 matching 8 bases. CDR3 length equals 15 residues. V dropped 4 bases and J dropped 9; count of bases not matched to a gene: 9. CDR1 is SGHRS and CDR2 is YFSETQ in the germline V gene. The CDR3, as DNA: TGCGCCAGCAGCCCTTGGACAGGGAAGCTTTCACCCCTCCACTTT. Translated: CASSPWTGKLSPLHF.

This clone appeared a few times. This chain joins TRBV28 and TRBJ1-2; TRBD1 aligns across 10 bases. The length of the CDR3 is 15 residues. Looked up from germline, CDR1 is MDHEN and CDR2 is SYDVKM. V gave up 5 bases and J gave up 8 bases; unmatched junction bases: 11. The CDR3 loop is CASSPRQGASGGYTF. CDR3 DNA sequence: TGTGCCAGCAGTCCGCGACAGGGGGCATCGGGGGGCTACACCTTC.

The table lists this clone with a count of one. The chain recombines TRBV9 with TRBJ2-5; D may be TRBD1 (6 bases). V shed 0 bases and J shed 5 bases, with 11 bases lying between them. CDR1 is SGDLS, CDR2 YYNGEE, per germline. The CDR3 has 14 amino acids. The CDR3 spells CASSVDGGRETQYF. DNA of the CDR3: TGTGCCAGCAGCGTAGATGGGGGCCGTGAGACCCAGTACTTC.

The genes are TRBV18 and TRBJ1-1; D is unresolved. Trimming took 0 bases from V and 0 from J, leaving 5 bases between them. In germline, CDR1 is KGHSH, CDR2 LQKENI. The CDR3 extends over 14 amino acids. CDR3 residues: CASSPPAVNTEAFF. The CDR3 DNA reads TGTGCCAGCTCACCACCGGCGGTGAACACTGAAGCTTTCTTT.

The V call is TRBV18, the J call TRBJ1-6, with TRBD1 as a possible D gene (5 bases). The CDR3 loop spans 14 amino acids. V dropped 2 bases and J dropped 9 bases, with 11 bases sitting between them. Per the germline V gene, CDR1 is KGHSH and CDR2 is LQKENI. CDR3: CASSPAQGISPLHF. In DNA, the CDR3 is TGTGCCAGCTCACCAGCTCAGGGTATTTCACCCCTCCACTTT. The variable domain in full, with the rest retrieved from reference TRBV18 and TRBJ1-6, is NAGVMQNPRHLVRRRGQEARLRCSPMKGHSHVYWYRQLPEEGLKFMVYLQKENIIDESGMPKERFSAEFPKEGPSILRIQQVVRGDSAAYFCASSPAQGISPLHFGNGTRLTVT.

Turning to this clone: At one boundary the junction diverges from the germline segment, which might be a read error. Other DNA sequences in this sample translate to the same CDR3. V gene TRBV5-1 combines with J gene TRBJ1-4, with 7 bases aligning to TRBD1. Germline CDR1 and CDR2: SGHRS and YFSETQ. The CDR3 has 16 amino acids. CDR3 nucleotides: TGCGCCAGTAGCTCCGTCAGGGGGGCAACTAATGAAAAACTGTTTTTT. It codes for CASSSVRGATNEKLFF.

J is TRBJ1-2 and V is TRBV6-1, with no clear D. The CDR3 contains 12 residues. CDR1 and CDR2 (germline): MNHNS, SASEGT. V shed 2 bases and J shed 5 bases, with 6 bases lying between them. The CDR3 loop reads CASSEKSYGYTF. CDR3 coding DNA: TGTGCCAGCAGTGAAAAATCTTATGGCTACACCTTC.

Comments on this clone: In the same sample, other DNA sequences code for this CDR3. This chain links TRBV25-1 with TRBJ1-5; D is unresolved. Germline CDR1 MGHDK, CDR2 SYGVNS. Trimming shortened V by 6 bases and J by 0 bases, and 3 bases separated the two germline ends. The CDR3 is 12 residues long. CDR3: CASSLSNQPQHF. For the CDR3, the DNA is TGTGCCAGCAGCCTTAGCAATCAGCCCCAGCATTTT.

This chain links TRBV11-2 with TRBJ1-1; tentatively, D is TRBD1 (6 bases). The V end was cut by 3 bases, the J end by 3 bases, with 20 bases between. This CDR3 region has 17 residues. The germline V gene encodes CDR1 SGHAT and CDR2 FQNNGV. The CDR3 DNA reads as TGTGCCAGCAGCTTCCCCCCACACAGGGCGCGGGACACTGAAGCTTTCTTT. It translates to CASSFPPHRARDTEAFF.

This clone was detected only a few times. The chain has TRBV5-1 and TRBJ2-6; the match to TRBD1 covers 9 bases. The V gene end was trimmed by 2 bases and the J gene end by 2 bases; junction bases not matched to a gene: 5. Germline CDR1 reads SGHRS; CDR2 reads YFSETQ. This CDR3 comprises 17 residues. CDR3 protein: CASSFGQGSAGANVLTF. The CDR3 DNA reads TGCGCCAGCAGCTTTGGACAGGGGTCTGCTGGGGCCAACGTCCTGACTTTC.

The chain is built from TRBV25-1 and TRBJ1-6, with 7 bases aligning to TRBD1. The CDR3 has 14 amino acids. Looked up from germline, CDR1 is MGHDK and CDR2 is SYGVNS. V gave up 6 bases and J gave up 10 bases; unmatched junction bases: 9. In nucleotides, the CDR3 is TGTGCCAGCAGGGGACAGTTGATAGCCTCACCCCTCCACTTT. Amino acid sequence: CASRGQLIASPLHF.

The chain couples TRBV30 to TRBJ2-3; 11 nucleotides align to TRBD2. The CDR3 consists of 14 residues. The ends lost 7 bases at V and 1 base at J; junction bases unmatched: 4. Germline V gives CDR1 GTSNPN, CDR2 SVGIG (reference sequence). The CDR3 coding sequence is TGTGCCTTCGGACTAGCGGGCCGCACAGATACGCAGTATTTT. It encodes CAFGLAGRTDTQYF.

The chain uses TRBV19 and TRBJ1-5; D remains ambiguous. Germline CDR1 LNHDA, CDR2 SQIVND (reference sequence). The CDR3 runs to 14 residues. The V end was cut by 3 bases, the J end by 3 bases, with 9 bases between. The CDR3, as DNA: TGTGCCAGTAGTATGCGCGAGGACAATCAGCCCCAGCATTTT. Translated, it gives CASSMREDNQPQHF. The whole variable domain, remainder taken from reference TRBV19 and TRBJ1-5, is DGGITQSPKYLFRKEGQNVTLSCEQNLNHDAMYWYRQDPGQGLRLIYYSQIVNDFQKGDIAEGYSVSREKKESFPLTVTSAQKNPTAFYLCASSMREDNQPQHFGDGTRLSIL.

This clone was recorded once. V and J are TRBV28 and TRBJ2-2; D perhaps matches TRBD2 (7 bases). The germline gives CDR1 MDHEN, CDR2 SYDVKM. This CDR3 comprises 15 residues. V was pared by 3 bases and J by 6 bases, with 14 bases between. The CDR3 nucleotides are TGTGCCAGCAGTTTGGGGGGGGCGTTCGCCGGGGAGCTGTTTTTT. Protein: CASSLGGAFAGELFF.

The chain joins TRBV21-1 to TRBJ2-1; TRBD1, the D gene given by the table, was not confirmed from the DNA. TRBV21-1 is designated a pseudogene. This CDR3 spans 15 amino acids. The CDR3 region is CASSKEAHRQHEQFF. The CDR3 DNA is TGTGCCAGCAGCAAAGAGGCTCACAGGCAACATGAGCAGTTCTTC.

The chain uses TRBV4-1 and TRBJ2-7, with 8 bases that match TRBD2. This CDR3 has 15 residues. Per germline, CDR1 MGHRA and CDR2 YSYEKL. The V segment lost 0 bases and the J segment 7 bases; nucleotides outside the gene matches: 8. DNA of the CDR3: TGCGCCAGCAGCCAAGAGGGGAGCGGGAGCAGGGAGCAGTACTTC. Protein product: CASSQEGSGSREQYF.

V is TRBV7-9 and J is TRBJ2-7; weak D call: TRBD2 (5 bases). The V end was cut by 4 bases, the J end by 6 bases, with 13 bases between. Germline CDR1 and CDR2: SEHNR and FQNEAQ (reference sequence). The CDR3 runs to 13 residues. CDR3 loop: CASSSRGTGEQYF. CDR3 DNA: TGTGCCAGCAGCTCCCGGGGAACGGGCGAGCAGTACTTC.

This clone was detected once. V gene TRBV29-1 combines with J gene TRBJ1-1; TRBD1 agrees at 10 bases. This CDR3 is built from 13 residues. Germline V gene lookup returns CDR1 SQVTM and CDR2 ANQGSEA. Unmatched junction bases numbered 5, after V lost 5 bases and J lost 5 bases. DNA of the CDR3: TGCAGCGTTCCCGGGACAGGGGTGACTGAAGCTTTCTTT. It is translated as CSVPGTGVTEAFF.